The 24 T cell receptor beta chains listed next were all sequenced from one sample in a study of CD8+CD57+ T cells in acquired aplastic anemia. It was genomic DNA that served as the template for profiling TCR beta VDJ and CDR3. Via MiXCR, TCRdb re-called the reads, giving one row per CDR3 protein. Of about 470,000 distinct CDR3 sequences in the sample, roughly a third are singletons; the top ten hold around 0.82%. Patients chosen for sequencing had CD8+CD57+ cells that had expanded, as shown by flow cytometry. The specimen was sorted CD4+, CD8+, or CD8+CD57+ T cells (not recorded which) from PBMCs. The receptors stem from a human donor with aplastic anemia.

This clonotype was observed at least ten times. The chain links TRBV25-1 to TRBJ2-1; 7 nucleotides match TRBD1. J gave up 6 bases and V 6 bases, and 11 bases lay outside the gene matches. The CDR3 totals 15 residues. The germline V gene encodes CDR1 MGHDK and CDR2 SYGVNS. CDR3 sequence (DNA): TGTGCCAGCAGCCGACAGGGCGTCGTAACCAATGAGCAGTTCTTC. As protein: CASSRQGVVTNEQFF.

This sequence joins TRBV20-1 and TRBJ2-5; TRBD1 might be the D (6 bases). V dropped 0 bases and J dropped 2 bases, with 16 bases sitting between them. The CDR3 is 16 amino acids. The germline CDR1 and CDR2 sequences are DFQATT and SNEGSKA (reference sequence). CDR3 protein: CSARDFRVGQQETQYF. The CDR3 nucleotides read TGCAGTGCTAGAGATTTTAGGGTGGGACAACAAGAGACCCAGTACTTC.

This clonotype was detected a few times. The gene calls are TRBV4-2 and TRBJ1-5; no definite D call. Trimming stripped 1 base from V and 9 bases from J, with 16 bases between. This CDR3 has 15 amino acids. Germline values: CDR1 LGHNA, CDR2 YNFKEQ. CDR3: CASSQVLGINAPQHF. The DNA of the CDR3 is TGTGCCAGCAGCCAAGTGTTAGGGATAAATGCGCCCCAGCATTTT.

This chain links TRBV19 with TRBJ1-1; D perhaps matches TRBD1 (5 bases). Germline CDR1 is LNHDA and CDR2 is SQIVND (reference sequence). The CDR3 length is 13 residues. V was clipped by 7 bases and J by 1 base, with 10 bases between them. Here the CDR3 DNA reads TGTGCCAGTAAAACCGACAGGAACACTGAAGCTTTCTTT. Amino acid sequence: CASKTDRNTEAFF. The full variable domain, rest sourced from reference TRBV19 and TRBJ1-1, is DGGITQSPKYLFRKEGQNVTLSCEQNLNHDAMYWYRQDPGQGLRLIYYSQIVNDFQKGDIAEGYSVSREKKESFPLTVTSAQKNPTAFYLCASKTDRNTEAFFGQGTRLTVV.

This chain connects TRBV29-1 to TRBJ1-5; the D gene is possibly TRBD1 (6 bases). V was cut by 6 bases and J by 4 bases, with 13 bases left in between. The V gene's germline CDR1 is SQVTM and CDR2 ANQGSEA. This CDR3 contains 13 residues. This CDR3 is CSVTPTGNQPQHF. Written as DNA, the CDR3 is TGCAGCGTAACCCCTACAGGGAATCAGCCCCAGCATTTT.

This CDR3 reads CASSVSGGNNQPQHF. DNA of the CDR3: TGTGCCAGCAGCGTCTCGGGGGGCAACAATCAGCCCCAGCATTTT. The J gene is TRBJ1-5, the V gene TRBV9; possible D gene TRBD1, 6 bases. V dropped 2 bases and J dropped 3 bases, with 12 bases sitting between them. The germline gives CDR1 SGDLS, CDR2 YYNGEE. CDR3 length equals 15 residues.

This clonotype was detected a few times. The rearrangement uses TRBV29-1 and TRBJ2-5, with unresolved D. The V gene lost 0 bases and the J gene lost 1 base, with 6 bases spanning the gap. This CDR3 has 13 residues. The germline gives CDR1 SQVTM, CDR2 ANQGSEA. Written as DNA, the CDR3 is TGCAGCGTTGAAGAGCACGGCCAAGAGACCCAGTACTTC. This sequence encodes CSVEEHGQETQYF. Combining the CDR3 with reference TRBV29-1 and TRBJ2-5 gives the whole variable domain SAVISQKPSRDICQRGTSLTIQCQVDSQVTMMFWYRQQPGQSLTLIATANQGSEATYESGFVIDKFPISRPNLTFSTLTVSNMSPEDSSIYLCSVEEHGQETQYFGPGTRLLVL.

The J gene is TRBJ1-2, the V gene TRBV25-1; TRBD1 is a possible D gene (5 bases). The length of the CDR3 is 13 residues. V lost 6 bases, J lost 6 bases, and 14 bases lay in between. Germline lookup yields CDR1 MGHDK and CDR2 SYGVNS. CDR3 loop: CASSSGTENGYTF. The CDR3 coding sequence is TGTGCCAGCAGCTCCGGGACGGAAAATGGCTACACCTTC.

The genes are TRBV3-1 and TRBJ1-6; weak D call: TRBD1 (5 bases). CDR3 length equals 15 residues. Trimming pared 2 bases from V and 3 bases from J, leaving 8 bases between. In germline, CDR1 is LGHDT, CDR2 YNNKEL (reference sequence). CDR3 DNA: TGTGCCAGCAGCCAAATAGACAGCTATAATTCACCCCTCCACTTT. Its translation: CASSQIDSYNSPLHF.

The CDR3 nucleotides are TGTGCCAGTAGTATCGACAGGGGTGGATTGGACACCATATATTTT. It is translated as CASSIDRGGLDTIYF. The chain employs TRBV19 and TRBJ1-3; TRBD1 matches 8 bases. Germline CDR1 and CDR2: LNHDA and SQIVND (reference sequence). The CDR3 is made up of 15 amino acids. With V trimmed by 3 bases and J by 8 bases, 9 bases remained unmatched.

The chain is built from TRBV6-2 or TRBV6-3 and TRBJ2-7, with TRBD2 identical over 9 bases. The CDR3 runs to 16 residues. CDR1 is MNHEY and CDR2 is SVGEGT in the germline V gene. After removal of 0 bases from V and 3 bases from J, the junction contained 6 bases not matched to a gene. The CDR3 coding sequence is TGTGCCAGCAGTTACTCAACTAGCGGGTCCCTCTACGAGCAGTACTTC. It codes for CASSYSTSGSLYEQYF.

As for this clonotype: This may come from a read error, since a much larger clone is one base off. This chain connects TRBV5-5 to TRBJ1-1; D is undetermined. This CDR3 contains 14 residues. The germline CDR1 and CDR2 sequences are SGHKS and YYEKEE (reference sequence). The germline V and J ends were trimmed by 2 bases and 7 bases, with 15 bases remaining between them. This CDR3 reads CASSLYETGGEAFF. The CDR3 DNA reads TGTGCCAGCAGCTTATACGAGACTGGTGGTGAAGCTTTCTTT.

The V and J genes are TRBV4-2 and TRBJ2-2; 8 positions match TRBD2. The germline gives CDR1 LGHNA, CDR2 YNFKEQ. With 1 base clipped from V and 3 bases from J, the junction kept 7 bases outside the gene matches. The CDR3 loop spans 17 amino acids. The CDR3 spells CASSQVGAGGYTGELFF. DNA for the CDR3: TGTGCCAGCAGCCAAGTAGGGGCGGGGGGATACACCGGGGAGCTGTTTTTT.

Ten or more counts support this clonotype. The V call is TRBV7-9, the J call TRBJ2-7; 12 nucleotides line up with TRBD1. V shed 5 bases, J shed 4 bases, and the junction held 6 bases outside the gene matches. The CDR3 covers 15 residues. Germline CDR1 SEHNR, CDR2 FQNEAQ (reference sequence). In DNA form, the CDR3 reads TGTGCCAGCAGCAGGGGACAGGGGGCGCCTTACGAGCAGTACTTC. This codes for CASSRGQGAPYEQYF.

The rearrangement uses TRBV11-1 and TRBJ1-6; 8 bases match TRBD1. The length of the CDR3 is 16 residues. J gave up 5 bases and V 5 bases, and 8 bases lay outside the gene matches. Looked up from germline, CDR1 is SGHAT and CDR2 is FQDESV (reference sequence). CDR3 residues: CASSQNRGQDNSPLHF. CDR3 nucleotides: TGTGCCAGCAGCCAAAACCGGGGACAGGATAATTCACCCCTCCACTTT.

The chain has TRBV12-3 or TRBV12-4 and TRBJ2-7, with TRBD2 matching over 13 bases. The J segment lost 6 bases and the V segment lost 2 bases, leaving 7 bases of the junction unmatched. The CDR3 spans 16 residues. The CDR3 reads CASSLKLGLAGVEQYF. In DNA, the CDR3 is TGTGCCAGCAGTTTAAAGCTAGGACTAGCGGGAGTCGAGCAGTACTTC.

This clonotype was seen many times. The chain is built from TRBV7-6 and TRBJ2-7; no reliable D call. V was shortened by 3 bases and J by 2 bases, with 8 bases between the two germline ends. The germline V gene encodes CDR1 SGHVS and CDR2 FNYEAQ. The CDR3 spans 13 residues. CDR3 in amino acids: CASSFPATYEQYF. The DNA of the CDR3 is TGTGCCAGCAGCTTTCCCGCGACCTACGAGCAGTACTTC.

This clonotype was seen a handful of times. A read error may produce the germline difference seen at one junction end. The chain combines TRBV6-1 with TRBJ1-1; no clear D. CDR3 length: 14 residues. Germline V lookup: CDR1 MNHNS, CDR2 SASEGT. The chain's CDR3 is CASSEAPGNAEAFF. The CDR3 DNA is TGTGCCAGCAGTGAAGCACCGGGGAACGCTGAAGCTTTCTTT.

CDR3 sequence: CATARRGEEQPQHF. CDR3 bases: TGTGCCACCGCCAGGCGGGGCGAGGAGCAGCCCCAGCATTTT. V is TRBV2 and J is TRBJ1-5, with D perhaps matching TRBD1 (5 bases). Trimming took 10 bases from V and 7 from J, leaving 20 bases between them. Germline V gene data show CDR1 as SNHLY and CDR2 as FYNNEI. The CDR3 consists of 14 residues. The whole variable domain, remainder taken from reference TRBV2 and TRBJ1-5, is EPEVTQTPSHQVTQMGQEVILRCVPISNHLYFYWYRQILGQKVEFLVSFYNNEISEKSEIFDDQFSVERPDGSNFTLKIRSTKLEDSAMYFCATARRGEEQPQHFGDGTRLSIL.

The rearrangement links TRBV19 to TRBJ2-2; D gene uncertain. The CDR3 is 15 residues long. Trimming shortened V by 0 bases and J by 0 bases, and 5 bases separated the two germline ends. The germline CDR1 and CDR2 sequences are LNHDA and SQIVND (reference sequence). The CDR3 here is CASSIDRANTGELFF. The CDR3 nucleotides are TGTGCCAGTAGTATAGATAGAGCGAACACCGGGGAGCTGTTTTTT. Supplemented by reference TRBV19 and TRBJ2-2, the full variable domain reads DGGITQSPKYLFRKEGQNVTLSCEQNLNHDAMYWYRQDPGQGLRLIYYSQIVNDFQKGDIAEGYSVSREKKESFPLTVTSAQKNPTAFYLCASSIDRANTGELFFGEGSRLTVL.

The CDR3 DNA reads TGCGCCAGCAGCTTTTCAGGTGCCGCCTCCTATAATTCACCCCTCCACTTT. Its protein is CASSFSGAASYNSPLHF. The rearrangement joins TRBV5-1 to TRBJ1-6, with unresolved D. The CDR3 sequence is 17 residues long. Per germline, CDR1 SGHRS and CDR2 YFSETQ. Trimming stripped 2 bases from V and 0 bases from J, with 12 bases between.

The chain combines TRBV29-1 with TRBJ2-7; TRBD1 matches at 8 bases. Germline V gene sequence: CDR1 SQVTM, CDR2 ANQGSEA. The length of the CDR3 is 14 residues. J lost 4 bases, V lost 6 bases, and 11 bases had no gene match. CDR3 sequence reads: CSVKRPGQEYEQYF. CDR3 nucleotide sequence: TGCAGCGTGAAAAGACCGGGACAGGAGTACGAGCAGTACTTC.

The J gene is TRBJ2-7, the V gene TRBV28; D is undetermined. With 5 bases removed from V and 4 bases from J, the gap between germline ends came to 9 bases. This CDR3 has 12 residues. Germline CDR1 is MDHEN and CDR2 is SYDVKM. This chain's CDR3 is CASSTTWYEQYF. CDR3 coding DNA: TGTGCCAGCAGTACGACGTGGTACGAGCAGTACTTC.

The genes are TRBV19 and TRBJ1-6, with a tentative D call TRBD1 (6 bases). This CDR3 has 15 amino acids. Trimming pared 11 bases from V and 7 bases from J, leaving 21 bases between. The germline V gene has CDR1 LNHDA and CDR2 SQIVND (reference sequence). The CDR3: CAWTKDRKGNSPLHF. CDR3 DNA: TGTGCCTGGACCAAAGACAGGAAAGGGAATTCACCCCTCCACTTT. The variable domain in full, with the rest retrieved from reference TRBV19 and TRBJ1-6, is DGGITQSPKYLFRKEGQNVTLSCEQNLNHDAMYWYRQDPGQGLRLIYYSQIVNDFQKGDIAEGYSVSREKKESFPLTVTSAQKNPTAFYLCAWTKDRKGNSPLHFGNGTRLTVT.